This T cell receptor (beta chain) was captured by sequencing in a study of CD8+ T cells in alopecia areata (dated by TCRdb to about 2018). About the investigation overall: Treated patients were enrolled in an open-label pilot trial of oral tofacitinib, 5 to 10 mg twice daily, for moderate-to-severe alopecia areata. TCRbeta CDR3 regions were amplified by immunoSEQ multiplex PCR with 35 Vbeta forward and 13 Jbeta reverse primers. Biopsies were taken from tofacitinib-treated patients at baseline and at 4 and 24 weeks of treatment, and a later scalp biopsy was taken in several of the tofacitinib-treated patients. In humans, TCRbeta sequencing was performed on scalp tissue and on sorted CD4+ and CD8+ peripheral blood T cells from healthy controls and from patients with patchy or totalis/universalis alopecia areata. In treated patients, disease severity was measured using the SALT score, which gives the percentage of scalp surface area affected. The RNA source kit depended on sample type: the PAXgene miRNA kit for fixed scalp, the miRNeasy kit for PBMCs, and the RNeasy kit for mouse skin. Clonality in the scalp was compared among normal scalp (n=4), patchy alopecia areata scalp (n=8), and alopecia totalis/universalis scalp (n=8). Patients stayed on tofacitinib for 6 to 18 months and then had 6 months of follow-up off drug so that delayed response and recurrence could be assessed. To study T cell clonal expansion in alopecia areata, the researchers applied high-throughput TCRbeta sequencing to both the C3H/HeJ mouse model and human patients.

This clone showed up just once. The specificity of this receptor is unknown. No base quality values were provided; no much bigger clone lies one nucleotide off. The library was prepared using the immunoSEQ multiplex PCR assay. RNA was extracted from all samples and reverse transcribed into cDNA as template for TCR sequencing. SuperScript III was used to make first-strand cDNA, primed with a 2:1 mix of oligo-dT and random hexamers. A synthetic immune receptor repertoire was used to assess amplification bias, and residual bias was removed computationally. In the authors' own workflow: After raw reads were preprocessed to remove errors, the CDR3 was defined following IMGT conventions as running from the conserved cysteine to phenylalanine. To get clonality, Shannon entropy was normalized by log2 of the number of productive unique TCRs and the result was subtracted from 1. CD4 or CD8 identity of scalp clones was inferred by cross-referencing scalp TCRbeta sequences with sorted blood CD4 and CD8 repertoires. The source is immuneACCESS, and TCRdb retained only in-frame sequences with V and J called. Part of the clones is not carried over; for the studies checked, unresolved V genes explain less than half of this, and the remainder is unexplained. V, J and clone size are those of that table, while D and trimming were read from the DNA. In all, the sample holds under 110,000 clones, and 55% to 70% of those were seen once. The ten largest account for about a sixth of the sample.

The study at large found these results: During tofacitinib treatment, many expanded lesional clones remained in scalp and blood, and this persistence may partly explain relapse after treatment is stopped. With tofacitinib, both scalp clonality and the number of expanded CD8+ clones among the top 100 scalp clones went down significantly. Resident alphabeta T cells in normal human skin are also sequenced, complicating scalp TCR repertoire analysis, unlike mouse skin dominated by gammadelta T cells. The treated cohort was small, with a single nonresponder, so links between baseline CD8+ expansion and response need larger studies. Higher clonality and more expanded CD8+ clones were observed in lesional scalp than in normal scalp, particularly in alopecia totalis/universalis, a finding suggestive of antigenic drive. Shared TCR sequences between patients were less evident than in mice, which may be partly attributable to HLA diversity in the patient population.

From its cysteine to its phenylalanine, the CDR3 spans 15 amino acids. The sequence is cut down to CDR3 DNA, 45 bases in frame from base 1. CDR1 and CDR2 were assigned from the germline V gene as SGHRS and YFSETQ. V drops 0 bases and J drops 4 bases, leaving 11 bases in between. This sample's treatment or condition label indicates: oral pan-JAK inhibitor, 5-10 mg twice daily. Lesional scalp punch biopsies and peripheral blood were collected from alopecia areata patients. After PBMCs were isolated by density centrifugation and stained for CD3, CD4 and CD8, a FACSAria was used to sort CD4+ and CD8+ T cells.

Sequenced material: CD8+ T cells sorted from blood, taken at roughly week 55, from a patient treated with tofacitinib. The sequence was obtained from a human donor with alopecia areata. The V and J segments used are TRBV5-1 and TRBJ2-1; no D gene call is confident. The sequence in DNA is TGCGCCAGCAGCTTGGCAGCCGTCCTTTACAATGAGCAGTTCTTC. Its protein is CASSLAAVLYNEQFF.